This T cell receptor (beta chain) originates from a study of blood T cell repertoires in COVID-19. Study at large: Acute and convalescent COVID-19 specimens originated in the United States, Italy and Spain.

Sequenced by immunoSEQ multiplex PCR; TCRdb stores in-frame clones only, minus some. This sample has 290,000 or so clones, with 75% to 90% found just once. In germline, CDR1 is MNHEY, CDR2 SVGAGI. The CDR3 spans 16 residues. Trimming took off 2 bases at V and 0 bases at J, with 11 bases between the two ends. The chain is built from TRBV6-5 and TRBJ2-1; TRBD1 might be the D (6 bases). This clonotype was obtained from a man aged 18 to 30 with active or convalescent COVID-19. The sample was peripheral blood. CDR3 nucleotide sequence: TGTGCCAGCAGTTACGTTAGGGGGAGCTCCTACAATGAGCAGTTCTTC. Residues: CASSYVRGSSYNEQFF.